This TCR beta chain was identified in a study of blood T cell repertoires in COVID-19. The overall study: Researchers got acute and convalescent COVID-19 samples from the United States, Italy and Spain. Sample material is recorded as cDNA or gDNA derived from T cells, B-cell-depleted T cells, or PBMCs.

This clone was observed once. How the authors handled the data: Amplification with reference gene primers provided the estimates of nucleated cell counts. Assay: immunoSEQ multiplex PCR; the TCRdb copy retains only in-frame clones and omits some. That table is the source of V, J and clone size, and D and trimming were worked out from the DNA. The data contain 150,000 to 200,000 clones, around 86% of them seen just once; the ten biggest clones take up more than 0.75%. V dropped 7 bases and J dropped 2 bases, with 11 bases sitting between them. This CDR3 region has 13 residues. Germline CDR1 MNHEY, CDR2 SMNVEV (reference sequence).

This sequence originates from a man between 18 and 35 years old with acute or convalescent COVID-19. The sequenced sample was peripheral blood. The J gene is TRBJ1-1, the V gene TRBV27; unclear D gene. The CDR3 DNA is TGTGCCAGCAAATCCGGGGAAAACACTGAAGCTTTCTTT. Protein product: CASKSGENTEAFF.